In this sample, the clone carrying this TCR beta chain turned up a few times. Measured with immunoSEQ multiplex PCR; TCRdb has only the in-frame clones, and not every one. The repertoire holds 70,000 to 95,000 clones, with approximately 95% as singletons. This record belongs to a study of OX40 agonist ivuxolimab in advanced cancers. Study summary: Prior checkpoint blockade (anti-PD-1, anti-PD-L1 or anti-CTLA-4) was permitted; approximately 40% had it.

No patient had autoimmune disease or received systemic immunosuppression. The CDR3 sequence is 15 residues long. V was trimmed by 1 base and J by 3 bases, leaving 12 bases between them. Per the germline V gene, CDR1 is LGHNA and CDR2 is YSLEER. The V and J genes are TRBV4-3 and TRBJ1-1; D possibly corresponds to TRBD1 (5 bases). This clonotype was obtained from an adult with an advanced solid tumor such as melanoma, head and neck, liver or kidney cancer. The sequencing here drew on CD4+ or CD8+ T cells sorted from blood, taken in a trial of the OX40 agonist ivuxolimab. Here the CDR3 reads CASSQGNGGDTEAFF. The CDR3 region has the DNA TGCGCCAGCAGCCAAGGTAACGGGGGTGACACTGAAGCTTTCTTT.